This is a list of T cell receptor beta chains from one sample in a study of beta chain features in type 1 diabetes. Libraries were prepared by immunoSEQ multiplex PCR; TCRdb keeps only in-frame clonotypes and omits some of them. The table has about 44,000 clones, around 71% seen once. Sequences were obtained from Tregs from blood. The receptor source for this set is a young woman with type 1 diabetes. Each CDR3 is given without its conserved first and last residue.

v_call cdr3_length cdr3_aa
TRBV5-1 15 ASSLESPGALNTEAF
TRBV29-1 15 SVVRDRGFFGTGELF
TRBV7-2 16 ASSSGPTSGSSYNEQF
TRBV25-1 14 ASSEAGTGYSYEQY
TRBV10-3 13 AIREGTGANSPLH
TRBV15 11 ATSRDGLSEQY
TRBV6-4 15 ASSDLKTGFSGNTIY
TRBV18 15 ASTRAVGSAGNQPQH
TRBV29-1 11 SVWGGLGYEQY
TRBV10-2 16 ASRYLAGSRSSYNEQF
TRBV18 13 ASSPPTAYNEKLF
TRBV20-1 9 SASRETEAF
TRBV7-2 14 ASSLRPSGSTDTQY
TRBV7-2 14 ASSLGAGNSNQPQH
TRBV15 10 ATSRRDGELF
TRBV9 15 ASSAGLGRGYSYEQY
TRBV7-9 10 ASSPSDSPYT
TRBV30 13 AWSPAGTGNSPLH
TRBV18 12 ASSTTGRGQPQH
TRBV7-9 13 ASSSTRWITDTQY
TRBV7-9 12 ASSPDRDGAEAF
TRBV18 13 ASSAGVSYNSPLH
TRBV7-2 10 ASSIQNYGYT
TRBV7-9 14 ASSPSGTSGSYEQY
TRBV7-2 13 ASSPLWGGDYEQY
TRBV29-1 15 SVEGWDRGYGANVLT
TRBV27 13 ASSLSVATNSPLH
TRBV7-2 13 ASSMGQGRTGELF
TRBV7-8 13 ASSFREGGGYEQY
TRBV19 12 ACNRRGSGNTIY
TRBV7-2 9 ASSSYTEAF
TRBV29-1 12 SVREFRSTGEQY
TRBV13 15 ASSLDRWGSQNTEAF
TRBV5-1 11 ASSRPGANEQF
TRBV4-2 12 ASSQQGGPGELF
TRBV7-9 14 ASSSRYLGTGLEQY
TRBV18 12 ASSLWEITDTQY
TRBV7-2 10 ASSLSGGVRY
TRBV7-2 12 ASSFRGKFYEQY
TRBV6-1 13 ASRVILVPTYEQY
TRBV19 11 ASSARFGGEQF
TRBV7-3 11 ASSFRGVDTQY
TRBV7-2 12 ASSLGSGGTSAY
TRBV7-8 15 ASSLAVAGVYTGELF
TRBV9 14 ASSVGGQGTNEKLF
TRBV6-5 11 ASRPQGIPEAF
TRBV11-2 11 ASSYRGITEAF
TRBV7-2 10 ASSLMRVEQF
TRBV5-5 15 ASSLEYPRPYQETQY
TRBV18 11 ASSPQGDTEAF
TRBV18 13 ASSPAGTDNQPQH
TRBV27 11 ASSPTGTDTQY
TRBV7-2 11 ASSLEDRNTQY
TRBV19 14 ASSPYPGQGGYEQY
TRBV7-9 12 ASSPDRMNTEAF
TRBV11-3 14 ASSLGGFGQYGGYT
TRBV28 14 ASSLSPGGGNTEAF
TRBV28 12 ASSLEYRVREQY
TRBV6-5 11 ASGWGVRDTQY